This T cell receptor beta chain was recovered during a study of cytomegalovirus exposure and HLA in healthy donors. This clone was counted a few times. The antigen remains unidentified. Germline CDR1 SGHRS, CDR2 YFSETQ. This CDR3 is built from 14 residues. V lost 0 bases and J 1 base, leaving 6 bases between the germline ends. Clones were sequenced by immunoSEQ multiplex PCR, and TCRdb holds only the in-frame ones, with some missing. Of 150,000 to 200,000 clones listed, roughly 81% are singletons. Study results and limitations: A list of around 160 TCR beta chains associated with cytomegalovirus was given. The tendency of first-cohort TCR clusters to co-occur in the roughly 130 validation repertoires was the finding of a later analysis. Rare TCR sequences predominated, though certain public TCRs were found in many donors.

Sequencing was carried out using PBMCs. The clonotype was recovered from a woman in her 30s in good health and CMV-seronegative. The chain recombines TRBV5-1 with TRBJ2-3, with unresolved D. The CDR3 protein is CASSLAVRTDTQYF. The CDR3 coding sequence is TGCGCCAGCAGCTTGGCGGTGCGCACAGATACGCAGTATTTT.